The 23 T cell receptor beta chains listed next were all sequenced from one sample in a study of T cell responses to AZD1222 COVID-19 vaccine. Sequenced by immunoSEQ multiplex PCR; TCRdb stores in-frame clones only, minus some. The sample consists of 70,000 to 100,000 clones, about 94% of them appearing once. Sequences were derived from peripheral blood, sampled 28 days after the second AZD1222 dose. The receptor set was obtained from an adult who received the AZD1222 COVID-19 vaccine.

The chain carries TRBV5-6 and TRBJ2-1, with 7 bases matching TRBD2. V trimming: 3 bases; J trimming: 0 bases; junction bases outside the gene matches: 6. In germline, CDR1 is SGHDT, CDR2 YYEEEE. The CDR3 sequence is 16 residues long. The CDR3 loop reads CASSSGLPSSYNEQFF. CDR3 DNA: TGTGCCAGCAGCTCGGGACTACCAAGCTCCTACAATGAGCAGTTCTTC.

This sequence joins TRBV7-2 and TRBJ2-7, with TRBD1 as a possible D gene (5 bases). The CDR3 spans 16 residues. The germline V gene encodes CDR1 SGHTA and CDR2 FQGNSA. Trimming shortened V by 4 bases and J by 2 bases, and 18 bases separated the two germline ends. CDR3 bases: TGTGCCAGCAGCTCCCTCCGGCAGGGTCAACCCTACGAGCAGTACTTC. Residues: CASSSLRQGQPYEQYF.

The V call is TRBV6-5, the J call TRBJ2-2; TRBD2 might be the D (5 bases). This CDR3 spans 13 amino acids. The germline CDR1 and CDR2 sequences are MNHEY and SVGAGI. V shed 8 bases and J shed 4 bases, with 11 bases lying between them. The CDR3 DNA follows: TGTGCCAGCTCGGACTCGAGCACCGGGGAGCTGTTTTTT. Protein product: CASSDSSTGELFF.

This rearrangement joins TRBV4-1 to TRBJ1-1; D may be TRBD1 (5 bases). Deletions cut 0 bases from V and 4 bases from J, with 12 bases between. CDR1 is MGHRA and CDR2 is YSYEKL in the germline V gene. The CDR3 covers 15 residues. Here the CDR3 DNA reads TGCGCCAGCAGCCAAGAAGCCAGGGAGGTCACTGAAGCTTTCTTT. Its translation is CASSQEAREVTEAFF.

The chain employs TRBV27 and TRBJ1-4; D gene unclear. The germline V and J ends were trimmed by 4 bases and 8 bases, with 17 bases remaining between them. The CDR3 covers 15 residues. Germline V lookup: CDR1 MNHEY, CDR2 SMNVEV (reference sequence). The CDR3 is CASSSLGRAEEKLFF. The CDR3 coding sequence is TGTGCCAGCAGTTCCCTTGGGAGGGCAGAGGAAAAACTGTTTTTT.

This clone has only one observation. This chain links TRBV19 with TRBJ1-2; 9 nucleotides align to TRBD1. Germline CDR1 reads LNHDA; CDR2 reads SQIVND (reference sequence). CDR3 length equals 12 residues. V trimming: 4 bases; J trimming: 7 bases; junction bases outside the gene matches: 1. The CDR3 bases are TGTGCCAGTAGTAGGGACAGGGTTGGCTACACCTTC. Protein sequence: CASSRDRVGYTF.

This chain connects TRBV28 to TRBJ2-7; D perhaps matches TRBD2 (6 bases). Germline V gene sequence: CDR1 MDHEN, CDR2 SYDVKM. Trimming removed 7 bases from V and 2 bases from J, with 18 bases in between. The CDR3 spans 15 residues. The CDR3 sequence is CASNTLGTPPYEQYF. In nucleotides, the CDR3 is TGTGCCAGCAACACTCTCGGGACTCCGCCCTACGAGCAGTACTTC. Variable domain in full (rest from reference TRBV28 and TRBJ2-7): DVKVTQSSRYLVKRTGEKVFLECVQDMDHENMFWYRQDPGLGLRLIYFSYDVKMKEKGDIPEGYSVSREKKERFSLILESASTNQTSMYLCASNTLGTPPYEQYFGPGTRLTVT.

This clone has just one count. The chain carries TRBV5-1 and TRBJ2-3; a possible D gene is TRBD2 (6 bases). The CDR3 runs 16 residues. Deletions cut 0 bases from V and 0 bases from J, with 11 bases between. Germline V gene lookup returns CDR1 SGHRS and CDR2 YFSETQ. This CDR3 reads CASSLERDFSTDTQYF. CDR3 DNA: TGCGCCAGCAGCTTGGAAAGGGACTTCAGCACAGATACGCAGTATTTT.

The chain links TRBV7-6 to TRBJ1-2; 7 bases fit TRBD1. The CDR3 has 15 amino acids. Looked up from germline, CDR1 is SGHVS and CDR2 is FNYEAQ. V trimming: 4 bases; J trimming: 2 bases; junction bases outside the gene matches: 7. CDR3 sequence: CASSSARQGNYGYTF. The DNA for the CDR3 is TGTGCCAGCAGCTCCGCTAGACAGGGAAACTATGGCTACACCTTC.

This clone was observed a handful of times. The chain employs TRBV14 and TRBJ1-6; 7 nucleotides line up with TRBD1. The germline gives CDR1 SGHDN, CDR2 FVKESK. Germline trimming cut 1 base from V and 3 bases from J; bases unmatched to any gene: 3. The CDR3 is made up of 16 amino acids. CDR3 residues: CASSQVGQNYNSPLHF. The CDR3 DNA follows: TGTGCCAGCAGCCAAGTGGGACAGAACTATAATTCACCCCTCCACTTT.

The CDR3 here is CASRWTGGETQYF. The CDR3 coding sequence is TGTGCCAGCAGGTGGACAGGGGGAGAGACCCAGTACTTC. The rearrangement joins TRBV5-6 to TRBJ2-5, with 10 bases identical to TRBD1. The CDR3 totals 13 residues. Looked up from germline, CDR1 is SGHDT and CDR2 is YYEEEE. Unmatched junction bases numbered 2, after V lost 5 bases and J lost 4 bases.

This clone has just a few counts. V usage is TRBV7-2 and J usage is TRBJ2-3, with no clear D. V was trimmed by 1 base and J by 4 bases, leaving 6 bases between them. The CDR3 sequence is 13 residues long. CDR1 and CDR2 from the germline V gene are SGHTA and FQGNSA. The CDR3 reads CASSLVLADTQYF. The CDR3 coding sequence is TGTGCCAGCAGCTTAGTTTTGGCAGATACGCAGTATTTT.

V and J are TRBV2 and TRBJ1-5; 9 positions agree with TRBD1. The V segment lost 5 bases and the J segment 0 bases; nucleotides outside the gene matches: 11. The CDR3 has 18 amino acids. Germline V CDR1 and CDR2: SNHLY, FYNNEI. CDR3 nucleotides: TGTGCCAGCAGTCTCCGTCCCGGGACAGGGACTAGCAATCAGCCCCAGCATTTT. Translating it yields CASSLRPGTGTSNQPQHF.

The CDR3 DNA sequence: TGTGCCAGCAGCTTGACCGGGACTAGCCACGGGGAGCTGTTTTTT. Translating it yields CASSLTGTSHGELFF. The chain couples TRBV7-9 to TRBJ2-2; 9 nucleotides align to TRBD2. The germline CDR1 and CDR2 sequences are SEHNR and FQNEAQ (reference sequence). V lost 3 bases, J lost 7 bases, and 6 bases stayed unmatched. This CDR3 has 15 amino acids.

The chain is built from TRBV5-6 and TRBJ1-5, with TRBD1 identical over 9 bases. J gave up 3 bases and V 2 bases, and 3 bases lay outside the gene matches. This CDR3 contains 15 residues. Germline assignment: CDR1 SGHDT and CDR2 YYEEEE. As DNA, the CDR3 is TGTGCCAGCAGCTTCTGGACAGGGGTCAATCAGCCCCAGCATTTT. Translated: CASSFWTGVNQPQHF.

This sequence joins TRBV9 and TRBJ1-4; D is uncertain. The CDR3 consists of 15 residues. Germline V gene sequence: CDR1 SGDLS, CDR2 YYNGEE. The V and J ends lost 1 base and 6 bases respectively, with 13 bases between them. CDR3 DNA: TGTGCCAGCAGCGTAAGGGCAGGTCGGGATGAAAAACTGTTTTTT. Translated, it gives CASSVRAGRDEKLFF.

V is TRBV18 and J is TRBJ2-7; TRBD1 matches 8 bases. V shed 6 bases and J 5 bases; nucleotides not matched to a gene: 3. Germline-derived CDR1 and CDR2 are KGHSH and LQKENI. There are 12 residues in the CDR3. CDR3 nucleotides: TGTGCCAGCTCTACGACAGGGGACGAGCAGTACTTC. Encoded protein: CASSTTGDEQYF.

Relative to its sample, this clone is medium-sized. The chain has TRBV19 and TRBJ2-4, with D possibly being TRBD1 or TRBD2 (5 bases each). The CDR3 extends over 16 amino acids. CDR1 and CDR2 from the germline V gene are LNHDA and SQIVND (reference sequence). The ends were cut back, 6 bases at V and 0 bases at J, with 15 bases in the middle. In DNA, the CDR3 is TGTGCCAGTAGCGCGAACGGGGCTGTAGCCAAAAACATTCAGTACTTC. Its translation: CASSANGAVAKNIQYF. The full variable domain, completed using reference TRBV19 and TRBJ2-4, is DGGITQSPKYLFRKEGQNVTLSCEQNLNHDAMYWYRQDPGQGLRLIYYSQIVNDFQKGDIAEGYSVSREKKESFPLTVTSAQKNPTAFYLCASSANGAVAKNIQYFGAGTRLSVL.

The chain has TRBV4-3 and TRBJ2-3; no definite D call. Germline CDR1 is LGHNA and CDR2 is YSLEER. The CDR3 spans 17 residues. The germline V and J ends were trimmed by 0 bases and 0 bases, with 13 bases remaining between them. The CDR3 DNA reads TGCGCCAGCAGCCAAGATCCGGAAGGCACCAGCACAGATACGCAGTATTTT. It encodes CASSQDPEGTSTDTQYF.

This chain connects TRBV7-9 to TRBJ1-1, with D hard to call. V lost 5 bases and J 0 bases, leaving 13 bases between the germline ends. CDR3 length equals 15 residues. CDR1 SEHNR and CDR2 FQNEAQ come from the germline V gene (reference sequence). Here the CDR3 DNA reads TGTGCCAGCAGCCTGAAGGCGGTGATGAACACTGAAGCTTTCTTT. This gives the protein CASSLKAVMNTEAFF.

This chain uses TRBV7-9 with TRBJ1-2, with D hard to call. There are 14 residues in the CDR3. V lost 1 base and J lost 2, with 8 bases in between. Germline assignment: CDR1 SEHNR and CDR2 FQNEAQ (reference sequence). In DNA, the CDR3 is TGTGCCAGCAGCTTAGTCGCTGAAAACTATGGCTACACCTTC. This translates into CASSLVAENYGYTF. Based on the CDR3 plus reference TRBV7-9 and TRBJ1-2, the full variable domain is DTGVSQNPRHKITKRGQNVTFRCDPISEHNRLYWYRQTLGQGPEFLTYFQNEAQLEKSRLLSDRFSAERPKGSFSTLEIQRTEQGDSAMYLCASSLVAENYGYTFGSGTRLTVV.

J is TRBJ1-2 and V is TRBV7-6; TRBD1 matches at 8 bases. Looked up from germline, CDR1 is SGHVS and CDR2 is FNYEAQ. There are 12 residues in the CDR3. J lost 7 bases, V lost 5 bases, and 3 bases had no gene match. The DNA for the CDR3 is TGTGCCAGCAGCAGACAGGGGCCTGGCTACACCTTC. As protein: CASSRQGPGYTF.

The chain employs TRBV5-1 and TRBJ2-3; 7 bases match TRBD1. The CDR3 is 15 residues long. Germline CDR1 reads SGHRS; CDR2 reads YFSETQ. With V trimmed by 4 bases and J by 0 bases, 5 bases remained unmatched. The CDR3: CASSTQGQSTDTQYF. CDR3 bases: TGCGCCAGCAGCACTCAGGGACAGAGCACAGATACGCAGTATTTT.